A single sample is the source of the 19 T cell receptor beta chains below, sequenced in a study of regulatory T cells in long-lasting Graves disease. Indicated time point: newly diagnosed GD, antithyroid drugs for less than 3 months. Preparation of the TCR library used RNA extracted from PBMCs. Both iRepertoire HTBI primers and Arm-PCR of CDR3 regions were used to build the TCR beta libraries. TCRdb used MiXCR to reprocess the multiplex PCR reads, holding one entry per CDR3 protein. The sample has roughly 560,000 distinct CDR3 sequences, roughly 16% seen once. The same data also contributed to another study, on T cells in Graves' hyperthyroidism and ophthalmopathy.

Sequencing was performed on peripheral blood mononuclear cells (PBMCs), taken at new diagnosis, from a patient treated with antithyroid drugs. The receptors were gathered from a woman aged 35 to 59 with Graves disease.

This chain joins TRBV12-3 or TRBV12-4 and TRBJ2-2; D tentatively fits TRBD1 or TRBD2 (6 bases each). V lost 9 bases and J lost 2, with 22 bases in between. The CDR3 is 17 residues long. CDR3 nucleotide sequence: TGTGCCAGTACCCCGACTAGGGGACAACTTAACACCGGGGAGCTGTTTTTT. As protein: CASTPTRGQLNTGELFF.

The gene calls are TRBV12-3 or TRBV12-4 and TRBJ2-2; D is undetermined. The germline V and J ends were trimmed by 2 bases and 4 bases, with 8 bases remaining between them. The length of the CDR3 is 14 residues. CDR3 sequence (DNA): TGTGCCAGCAGTTTAACCCCCCTCACCGGGGAGCTGTTTTTT. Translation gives CASSLTPLTGELFF.

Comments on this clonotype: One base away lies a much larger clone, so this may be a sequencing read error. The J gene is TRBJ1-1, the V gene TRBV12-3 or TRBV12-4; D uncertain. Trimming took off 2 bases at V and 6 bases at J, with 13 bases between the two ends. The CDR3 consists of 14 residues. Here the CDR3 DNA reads TGTGCCAGCAGTTTAAAGGGTCGTCTCTCTGAAGCTTTCTTT. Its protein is CASSLKGRLSEAFF.

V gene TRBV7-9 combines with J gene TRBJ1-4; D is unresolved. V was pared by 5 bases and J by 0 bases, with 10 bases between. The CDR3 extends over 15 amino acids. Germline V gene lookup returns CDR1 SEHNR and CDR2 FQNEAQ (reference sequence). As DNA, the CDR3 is TGTGCCAGCAGCCAAGACTGGACAACTAATGAAAAACTGTTTTTT. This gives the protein CASSQDWTTNEKLFF. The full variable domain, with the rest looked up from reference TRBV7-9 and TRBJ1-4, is DTGVSQNPRHKITKRGQNVTFRCDPISEHNRLYWYRQTLGQGPEFLTYFQNEAQLEKSRLLSDRFSAERPKGSFSTLEIQRTEQGDSAMYLCASSQDWTTNEKLFFGSGTQLSVL.

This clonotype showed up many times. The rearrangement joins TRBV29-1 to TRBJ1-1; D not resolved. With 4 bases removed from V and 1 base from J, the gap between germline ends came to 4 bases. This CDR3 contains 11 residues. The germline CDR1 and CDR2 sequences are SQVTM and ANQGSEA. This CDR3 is CSVGKNTEAFF. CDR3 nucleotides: TGCAGCGTTGGGAAGAACACTGAAGCTTTCTTT.

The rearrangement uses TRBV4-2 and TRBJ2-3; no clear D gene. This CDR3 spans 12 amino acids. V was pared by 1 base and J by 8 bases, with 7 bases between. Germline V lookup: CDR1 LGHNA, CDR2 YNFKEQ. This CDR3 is CASSQADVTQYF. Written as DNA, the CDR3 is TGTGCCAGCAGCCAAGCTGATGTTACGCAGTATTTT.

The CDR3 DNA reads as TGTGCCAGTAGTAAAGGGCTAGCGGGGGCCTCCTACGAGCAGTACTTC. This gives the protein CASSKGLAGASYEQYF. The V and J genes are TRBV19 and TRBJ2-7; 10 nucleotides match TRBD2. The CDR3 runs 16 residues. CDR1 is LNHDA, CDR2 SQIVND, per germline (reference sequence). J was trimmed by 0 bases and V by 4 bases; bases with no gene match: 6.

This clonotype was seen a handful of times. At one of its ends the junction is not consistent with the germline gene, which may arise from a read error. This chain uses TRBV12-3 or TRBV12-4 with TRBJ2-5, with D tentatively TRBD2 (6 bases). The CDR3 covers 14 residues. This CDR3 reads CVSSHGTGRETQYF. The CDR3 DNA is TGTGTCAGCAGCCACGGGACTGGACGAGAGACCCAGTACTTC.

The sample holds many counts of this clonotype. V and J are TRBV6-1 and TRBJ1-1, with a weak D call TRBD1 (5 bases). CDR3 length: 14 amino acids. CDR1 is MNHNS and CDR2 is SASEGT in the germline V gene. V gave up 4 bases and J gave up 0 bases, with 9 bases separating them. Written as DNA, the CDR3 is TGTGCCAGCAGTGCCCGGGGCGTGAACACTGAAGCTTTCTTT. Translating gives CASSARGVNTEAFF.

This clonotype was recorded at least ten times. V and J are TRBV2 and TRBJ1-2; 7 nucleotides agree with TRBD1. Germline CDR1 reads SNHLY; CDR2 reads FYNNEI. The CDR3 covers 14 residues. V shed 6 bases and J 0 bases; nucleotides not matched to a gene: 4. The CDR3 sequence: CASSRDSTNYGYTF. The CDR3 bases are TGTGCCAGCAGCCGGGACAGCACTAACTATGGCTACACCTTC. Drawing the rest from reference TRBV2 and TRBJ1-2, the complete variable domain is EPEVTQTPSHQVTQMGQEVILRCVPISNHLYFYWYRQILGQKVEFLVSFYNNEISEKSEIFDDQFSVERPDGSNFTLKIRSTKLEDSAMYFCASSRDSTNYGYTFGSGTRLTVV.

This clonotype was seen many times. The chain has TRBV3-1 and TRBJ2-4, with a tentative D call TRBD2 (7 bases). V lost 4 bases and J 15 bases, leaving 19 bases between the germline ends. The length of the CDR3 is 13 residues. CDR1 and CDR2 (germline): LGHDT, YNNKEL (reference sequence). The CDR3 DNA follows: TGTGCCAGCAGCCTCCCCGGTGGGGGGGGGCCGTACTTC. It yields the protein CASSLPGGGGPYF.

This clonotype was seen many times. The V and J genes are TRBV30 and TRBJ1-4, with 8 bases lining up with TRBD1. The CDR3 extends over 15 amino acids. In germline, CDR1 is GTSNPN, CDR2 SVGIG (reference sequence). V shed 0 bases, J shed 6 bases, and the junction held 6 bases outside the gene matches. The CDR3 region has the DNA TGTGCCTGGAGTGTACCGGACAGGGAATATGAAAAACTGTTTTTT. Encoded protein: CAWSVPDREYEKLFF.

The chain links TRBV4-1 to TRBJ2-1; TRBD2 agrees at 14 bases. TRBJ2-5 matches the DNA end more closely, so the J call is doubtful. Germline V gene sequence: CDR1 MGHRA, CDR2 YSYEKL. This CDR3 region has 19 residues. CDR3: CASSQGLAGVPARRETQYF. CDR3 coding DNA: TGCGCCAGCAGCCAGGGACTAGCGGGGGTCCCGGCGAGGAGAGAGACCCAGTACTTC.

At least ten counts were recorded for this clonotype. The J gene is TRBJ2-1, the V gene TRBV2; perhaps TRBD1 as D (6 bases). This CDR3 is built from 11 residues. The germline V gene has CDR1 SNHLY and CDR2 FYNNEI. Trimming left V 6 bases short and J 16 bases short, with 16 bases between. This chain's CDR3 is CASRSQGSCFF. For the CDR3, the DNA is TGTGCCAGCAGGTCACAGGGTTCGTGTTTCTTC.

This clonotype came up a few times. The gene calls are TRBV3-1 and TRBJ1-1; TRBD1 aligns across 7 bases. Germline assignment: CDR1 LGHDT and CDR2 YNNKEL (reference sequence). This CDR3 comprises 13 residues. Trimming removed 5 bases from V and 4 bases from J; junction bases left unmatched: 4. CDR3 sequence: CASSAGGPTEAFF. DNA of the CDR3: TGTGCCAGCAGCGCAGGGGGACCCACTGAAGCTTTCTTT.

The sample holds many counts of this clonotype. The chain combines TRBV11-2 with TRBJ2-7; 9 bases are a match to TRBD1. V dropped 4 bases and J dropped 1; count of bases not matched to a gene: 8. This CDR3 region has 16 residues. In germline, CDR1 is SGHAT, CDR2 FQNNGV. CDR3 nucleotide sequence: TGTGCCAGCAGCTCGCGGAAGGGACAGGGATCCTACGAGCAGTACTTC. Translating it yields CASSSRKGQGSYEQYF.

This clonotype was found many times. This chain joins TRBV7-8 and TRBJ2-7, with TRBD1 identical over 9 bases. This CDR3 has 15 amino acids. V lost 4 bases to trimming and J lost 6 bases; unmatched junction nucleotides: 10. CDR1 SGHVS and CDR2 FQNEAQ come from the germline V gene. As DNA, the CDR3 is TGTGCCAGCAGCTCCGACGGGACAGGGTACCGCGAGCAGTACTTC. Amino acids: CASSSDGTGYREQYF.

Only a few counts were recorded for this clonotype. The DNA for the CDR3 is TGTGCCAGCAGTGGTCCGGGAGGATACGAGCAGTACTTC. It is translated as CASSGPGGYEQYF. The chain employs TRBV6-2 or TRBV6-3 and TRBJ2-7, with 7 bases aligning to TRBD2. Germline V CDR1 and CDR2: MNHEY, SVGEGT. Trimming cost V 5 bases and J 4 bases; bases outside gene matches: 5. The CDR3 length is 13 residues.

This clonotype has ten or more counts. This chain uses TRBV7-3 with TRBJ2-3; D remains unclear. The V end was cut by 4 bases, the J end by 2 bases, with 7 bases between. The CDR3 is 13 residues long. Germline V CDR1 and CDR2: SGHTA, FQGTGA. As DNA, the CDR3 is TGTGCCAGCAGCTCAAGCGCCACAGATACGCAGTATTTT. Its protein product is CASSSSATDTQYF.